This T cell receptor (beta chain) was captured in a study of identical twins. TCRdb used MiXCR to reprocess the 5' RACE reads, holding one entry per CDR3 protein. The sample comprises 1,800,000 or so distinct CDR3 sequences, about 32% of which are singletons, and approximately 0.25% rests with the top ten. CDR1 and CDR2 from the germline V gene are WSHSY and SAAADI. V was pared by 3 bases and J by 7 bases, with 13 bases between. This CDR3 spans 14 amino acids. The TCR originated in a newborn girl in good health. This chain links TRBV10-2 with TRBJ1-5; D might be TRBD1 (5 bases). The sequencing sample was made of cord blood. The CDR3 sequence: CASSERGRGQPQHF. In nucleotides, the CDR3 is TGCGCCAGCAGTGAACGAGGTAGGGGCCAGCCCCAGCATTTT.